One T cell receptor beta chain is described in this entry. The CDR3 extends over 15 amino acids. Deletions cut 3 bases from V and 0 bases from J, with 12 bases between. The V gene's germline CDR1 is SGHTA and CDR2 FQGTGA. The data are from a study of T-cell reconstitution after alpha-beta-depleted transplantation in children. Using unique molecular identifiers, the investigators prepared the TCRbeta library. TCRdb re-called the PCR reads with MiXCR, one entry per CDR3 protein. The sample lists about 690,000 distinct CDR3 sequences; approximately 17% were seen once. The receptor was derived from a human donor who donated a stem cell graft to a child with acute myeloid leukemia. The input for sequencing was PBMCs from the stem cell graft donor, taken from the stem cell graft. The chain links TRBV7-3 to TRBJ2-7; TRBD1 might be the D (6 bases). The DNA of the CDR3 is TGTGCCAGCAGCTTCACCCTGGACAGCTCCTACGAGCAGTACTTC. As protein: CASSFTLDSSYEQYF.